This T cell receptor beta chain was sequenced for a study of CD8 T cells in ankylosing spondylitis (dated by TCRdb to 2017 to 2019). Notes on the research overall: The study set out to find disease-linked TCR variants by profiling T cell receptor beta repertoires in ankylosing spondylitis patients and healthy donors. The whole study cohort included about a hundred healthy donors and over 20 ankylosing spondylitis patients. Samples of peripheral blood were taken, and for ankylosing spondylitis patients, synovial fluid was collected as well.

The paper as a whole reports these results and caveats: Blood from ankylosing spondylitis patients appeared to be characterized by a TCR beta motif made up of under ten highly homologous amino acid variants. The disease-linked clones had a CD8+ phenotype and were found at relatively low frequencies in peripheral blood. According to the report, matched synovial fluid samples from ankylosing spondylitis patients were significantly enriched for the disease-linked clones. Some of the motif variants had been reported before in the synovial fluid and blood of reactive arthritis patients, a finding that suggests common disease-initiation mechanisms.

Sequencing relied on an Illumina HiSeq 2500. Quantitative 5'-RACE with molecular barcodes was used to prepare TCR beta libraries. In the paper's pipeline: A new computational method, built on a probabilistic model of VDJ rearrangement, was used to identify disease-linked TCR variants. TCRdb trimmed the raw reads at Q25, called clones with MiXCR and kept productive beta chains. Every distinct CDR3 protein forms one entry, paired with its most common genes and DNA. The V and J calls and clone size are TCRdb's, not the authors'. Recorded for this sample are some 240,000 distinct CDR3 sequences; about 9.1% of them occurred a single time. The ten most abundant clones make up over 6.5% of the sample. The CDR3 runs 13 residues from the cysteine to the phenylalanine. Only the CDR3 DNA is retained, 39 bases long and in frame from the first base. V is trimmed back by 4 bases and J by 5 bases, and the junction contains 5 bases that no gene match accounts for.

This clonotype showed up many times. Its antigen remains unidentified. Base qualities were left out, and no much larger clone turns up one base away. The sample was blood, either unsorted or a sorted T cell fraction (not recorded which). The receptor chain draws on TRBV12-3 or TRBV12-4 and TRBJ2-7; 7 bases in the junction line up with TRBD1. The clonotype was recovered from a male donor with ankylosing spondylitis or in good health (not recorded which). Here is the DNA: TGTGCCAGCAGTTCAAGACAGGGCAACGAGCAGTACTTC. It encodes CASSSRQGNEQYF.